A single sample gave rise to the 18 T cell receptor beta chains below, sequenced in a study of T cell changes during pregnancy in multiple sclerosis. Sequenced by immunoSEQ multiplex PCR; TCRdb stores in-frame clones only, minus some. The sample holds about 110,000 clones; 90% to 95% are singletons and the top ten take over 1.5%. The specimen comprised peripheral blood, sampled in the third trimester of pregnancy. Receptor source: a female donor with multiple sclerosis, enrolled in a pregnancy study.

The chain recombines TRBV5-5 with TRBJ2-3, with TRBD2 matching 11 bases. The CDR3 is made up of 15 amino acids. Per germline, CDR1 SGHKS and CDR2 YYEKEE (reference sequence). V dropped 5 bases and J dropped 3; count of bases not matched to a gene: 5. For the CDR3, the DNA is TGTGCCAGCAGTGCGACTAGCGGGGAGACAGATACGCAGTATTTT. This translates into CASSATSGETDTQYF.

The chain links TRBV7-2 to TRBJ2-2; D perhaps matches TRBD2 (7 bases). Looked up from germline, CDR1 is SGHTA and CDR2 is FQGNSA. This CDR3 contains 15 residues. The germline V and J ends were trimmed by 3 bases and 3 bases, with 11 bases remaining between them. In nucleotides, the CDR3 is TGTGCCAGCAGCTTGGGCGGGGGCTACACCGGGGAGCTGTTTTTT. It codes for CASSLGGGYTGELFF.

The chain is built from TRBV5-6 and TRBJ1-2, with unresolved D. V was trimmed by 4 bases and J by 3 bases, leaving 10 bases between them. CDR1 and CDR2 from the germline V gene are SGHDT and YYEEEE. The CDR3 covers 13 residues. CDR3: CASSPGRDYGYTF. CDR3 coding DNA: TGTGCCAGCAGCCCGGGAAGGGACTATGGCTACACCTTC.

This clone came up once. V and J are TRBV2 and TRBJ1-4; 7 nucleotides line up with TRBD1. Germline CDR1 reads SNHLY; CDR2 reads FYNNEI. This CDR3 comprises 13 residues. V trimming: 8 bases; J trimming: 6 bases; junction bases outside the gene matches: 6. The CDR3 protein is CASRRQGDEKLFF. The CDR3 coding sequence is TGTGCCAGCCGGCGGCAGGGGGATGAAAAACTGTTTTTT.

The chain recombines TRBV30 with TRBJ2-1; the D is unclear. Between the trimmed V and J ends, which lost 2 bases and 2 bases, there was a span of 7 bases. Germline lookup yields CDR1 GTSNPN and CDR2 SVGIG (reference sequence). This CDR3 has 13 residues. In DNA, the CDR3 is TGTGCCTGGAGTCTAACTACCTACAATGAGCAGTTCTTC. The encoded protein is CAWSLTTYNEQFF.

J is TRBJ1-1 and V is TRBV7-2, with D uncertain. This CDR3 has 14 amino acids. Germline V gene sequence: CDR1 SGHTA, CDR2 FQGNSA. V was cut by 2 bases and J by 5 bases, with 12 bases left in between. CDR3 sequence: CASSLSRRGTEAFF. The CDR3 DNA is TGTGCCAGCAGCTTATCCAGACGGGGTACTGAAGCTTTCTTT.

V gene TRBV29-1 combines with J gene TRBJ2-1; the D gene is possibly TRBD2 (6 bases). Germline CDR1 and CDR2: SQVTM and ANQGSEA. The V and J ends lost 0 bases and 5 bases respectively, with 8 bases between them. The CDR3 consists of 13 residues. The CDR3 nucleotides read TGCAGCGTTGAAGAGGGGGGAAACAATGAGCAGTTCTTC. This codes for CSVEEGGNNEQFF.

This clone was seen only once. This rearrangement joins TRBV5-1 to TRBJ1-3; D ambiguous. The V gene lost 0 bases and the J gene lost 2 bases, with 9 bases spanning the gap. There are 15 residues in the CDR3. The V gene's germline CDR1 is SGHRS and CDR2 YFSETQ. CDR3 coding DNA: TGCGCCAGCAGCTTGGTACGGGGTCCTGGAAACACCATATATTTT. Protein product: CASSLVRGPGNTIYF.

This clone has just one count. The rearrangement uses TRBV4-1 and TRBJ2-7; D not certain. V lost 4 bases and J 7 bases, leaving 20 bases between the germline ends. In germline, CDR1 is MGHRA, CDR2 YSYEKL. The CDR3 has 15 amino acids. For the CDR3, the DNA is TGCGCCAGCAGCCCGATCCAACAGCCCTTCGGAGAGCAGTACTTC. Protein sequence: CASSPIQQPFGEQYF.

The J gene is TRBJ1-1, the V gene TRBV9, with 10 nucleotides matching TRBD1. Germline CDR1 reads SGDLS; CDR2 reads YYNGEE. This CDR3 has 17 amino acids. J was trimmed by 4 bases and V by 4 bases; bases with no gene match: 13. CDR3 region: CASSPRQGAPVGTEAFF. In DNA form, the CDR3 reads TGTGCCAGCAGCCCGCGACAGGGGGCCCCGGTCGGCACTGAAGCTTTCTTT.

This chain uses TRBV30 with TRBJ1-5; D ambiguous. Trimming stripped 1 base from V and 4 bases from J, with 8 bases between. The CDR3 is 13 residues long. Germline V gene data show CDR1 as GTSNPN and CDR2 as SVGIG (reference sequence). The CDR3 here is CAWSGSVNQPQHF. For the CDR3, the DNA is TGTGCCTGGAGTGGGAGCGTGAATCAGCCCCAGCATTTT.

The chain recombines TRBV18 with TRBJ2-3, with 7 bases matching TRBD2. The trim removed 3 bases at V and 4 bases at J, leaving 13 bases unmatched. The CDR3 has 17 residues. Germline CDR1 reads KGHSH; CDR2 reads LQKENI. CDR3 region: CASSPEQEAGWSDTQYF. For the CDR3, the DNA is TGTGCCAGCTCACCTGAACAGGAAGCGGGATGGTCAGATACGCAGTATTTT.

V and J are TRBV19 and TRBJ1-4; D not certain. Germline V gene data show CDR1 as LNHDA and CDR2 as SQIVND (reference sequence). The CDR3 is 10 residues long. V was clipped by 8 bases and J by 11 bases, with 9 bases between them. In DNA form, the CDR3 reads TGTGCCAGTCCGCCGGGGAAACTGTTTTTT. Translated: CASPPGKLFF.

J is TRBJ2-5 and V is TRBV5-1, with 10 bases fitting TRBD2. V lost 1 base, J lost 5 bases, and 5 bases stayed unmatched. Germline V gene data show CDR1 as SGHRS and CDR2 as YFSETQ. This CDR3 contains 15 residues. DNA for the CDR3: TGCGCCAGCAGCTTGAGCGGGGGGGCCGGGGAGACCCAGTACTTC. Residues: CASSLSGGAGETQYF.

The genes are TRBV29-1 and TRBJ1-1, with D possibly TRBD1 on 6 matching bases. Trimming took off 7 bases at V and 7 bases at J, with 22 bases between the two ends. Germline V gene sequence: CDR1 SQVTM, CDR2 ANQGSEA. This CDR3 is built from 14 residues. As DNA, the CDR3 is TGCAGCGCGACCTTCCGACAGGACTCCAGTGAAGCTTTCTTT. Its translation: CSATFRQDSSEAFF.

The J gene is TRBJ2-1, the V gene TRBV6-1, with a weak D call TRBD2 (6 bases). V lost 4 bases and J lost 6, with 19 bases in between. CDR3 length equals 16 residues. Germline CDR1 and CDR2: MNHNS and SASEGT. CDR3 amino acids: CASSARWGEISNEQFF. The CDR3 nucleotides are TGTGCCAGCAGTGCCCGGTGGGGGGAAATCTCCAATGAGCAGTTCTTC.

This clone was recorded only once. This chain links TRBV6-1 with TRBJ1-1; TRBD1 agrees at 8 bases. The CDR3 runs to 13 residues. Germline V gene data show CDR1 as MNHNS and CDR2 as SASEGT. The V and J ends lost 6 bases and 3 bases, in that order; junction bases with no gene match: 3. CDR3 sequence: CASRTTGDTEAFF. The CDR3 coding sequence is TGTGCCAGCAGGACGACAGGGGACACTGAAGCTTTCTTT.

The chain employs TRBV6-1 and TRBJ2-1; D is ambiguous. V was clipped by 2 bases and J by 0 bases, with 8 bases between them. Germline V gene data show CDR1 as MNHNS and CDR2 as SASEGT. The CDR3 extends over 15 amino acids. CDR3 DNA: TGTGCCAGCAGTGAAACCAGTTTCTCCTACAATGAGCAGTTCTTC. Translated, it gives CASSETSFSYNEQFF.